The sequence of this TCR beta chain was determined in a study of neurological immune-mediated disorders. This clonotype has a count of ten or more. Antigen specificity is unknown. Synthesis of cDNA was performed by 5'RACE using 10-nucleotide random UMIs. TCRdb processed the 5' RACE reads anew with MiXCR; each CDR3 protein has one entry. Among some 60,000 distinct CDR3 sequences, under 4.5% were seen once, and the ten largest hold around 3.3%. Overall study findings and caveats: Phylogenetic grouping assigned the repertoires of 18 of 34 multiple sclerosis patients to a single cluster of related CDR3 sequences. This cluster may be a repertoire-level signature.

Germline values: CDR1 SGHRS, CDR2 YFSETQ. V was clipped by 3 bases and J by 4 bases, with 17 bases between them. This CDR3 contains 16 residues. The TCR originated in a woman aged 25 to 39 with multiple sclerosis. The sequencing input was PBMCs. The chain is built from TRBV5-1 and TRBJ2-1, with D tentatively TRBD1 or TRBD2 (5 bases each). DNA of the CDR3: TGCGCCAGCAGCTGGGGGAGCGGAGAACTTTACAATGAGCAGTTCTTC. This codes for CASSWGSGELYNEQFF.